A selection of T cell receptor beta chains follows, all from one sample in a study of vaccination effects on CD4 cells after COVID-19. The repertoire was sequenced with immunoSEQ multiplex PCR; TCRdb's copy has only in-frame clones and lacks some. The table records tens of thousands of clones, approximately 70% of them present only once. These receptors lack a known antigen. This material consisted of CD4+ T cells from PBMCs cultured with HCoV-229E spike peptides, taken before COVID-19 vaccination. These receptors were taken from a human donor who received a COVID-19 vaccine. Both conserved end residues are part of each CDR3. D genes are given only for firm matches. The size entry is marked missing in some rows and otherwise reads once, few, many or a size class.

CDR3 DNA: TGTGCCAGCACTACCGGGACAGGGCTGAAGCAGTACTTC
CDR3 protein: CASTTGTGLKQYF
D gene: TRBD1
clone size: -
V gene: TRBV6-5
CDR3 length: 13
J gene: TRBJ2-7

CDR3 DNA: TGTGCCAGCAGTTCGAGTAGCGGGGGCCCTTACAATGAGCAGTTCTTC
CDR3 protein: CASSSSSGGPYNEQFF
D gene: TRBD2
clone size: -
V gene: TRBV6-5
CDR3 length: 16
J gene: TRBJ2-1

CDR3 DNA: TGTGCCAGTAGTCTCACCGGGACGAACACTGAAGCTTTCTTT
CDR3 protein: CASSLTGTNTEAFF
D gene: -
clone size: once
V gene: TRBV19
CDR3 length: 14
J gene: TRBJ1-1

CDR3 DNA: TGTGCCATCAGTGGGGCCGGCTCACCCCTCCACTTT
CDR3 protein: CAISGAGSPLHF
D gene: -
clone size: -
V gene: TRBV10-3
CDR3 length: 12
J gene: TRBJ1-6

CDR3 DNA: TGTGCCAGCAGCCCTAGACTAGATTTCGGGCAGTACTTC
CDR3 protein: CASSPRLDFGQYF
D gene: -
clone size: few
V gene: TRBV7-9
CDR3 length: 13
J gene: TRBJ2-7

CDR3 DNA: TGTGCCAGCAGCTTAGCCAGGGTCAGCGGGACGGGCACCGGGGAGCTGTTTTTT
CDR3 protein: CASSLARVSGTGTGELFF
D gene: TRBD2
clone size: -
V gene: TRBV7-6
CDR3 length: 18
J gene: TRBJ2-2

CDR3 DNA: TGTGCCAGCAAAACAGTGGTCTCTGGAAACACCATATATTTT
CDR3 protein: CASKTVVSGNTIYF
D gene: -
clone size: -
V gene: TRBV6-5
CDR3 length: 14
J gene: TRBJ1-3

CDR3 DNA: TGTGCCAGCAGTTACTCGTTTCAGGGGAACACTGAAGCTTTCTTT
CDR3 protein: CASSYSFQGNTEAFF
D gene: -
clone size: few
V gene: TRBV6-5
CDR3 length: 15
J gene: TRBJ1-1

CDR3 DNA: TGCGCCAGCAGCTTGGGAGCGGGGGACAGAGAGACCCAGTACTTC
CDR3 protein: CASSLGAGDRETQYF
D gene: -
clone size: -
V gene: TRBV5-1
CDR3 length: 15
J gene: TRBJ2-5

CDR3 DNA: TGCAGCGTTGGAGACTTCTCCTACGAGCAGTACTTC
CDR3 protein: CSVGDFSYEQYF
D gene: -
clone size: -
V gene: TRBV29-1
CDR3 length: 12
J gene: TRBJ2-7

CDR3 DNA: TGTGCCAGCAGCTCACCCTATATGAACACTGAAGCTTTCTTT
CDR3 protein: CASSSPYMNTEAFF
D gene: -
clone size: -
V gene: TRBV7-9
CDR3 length: 14
J gene: TRBJ1-1

CDR3 DNA: TGTGCTAGTGGACCCCCGGGACAGGGGTCGTGGCAGCCCCAGCATTTT
CDR3 protein: CASGPPGQGSWQPQHF
D gene: TRBD1
clone size: -
V gene: TRBV12-5
CDR3 length: 16
J gene: TRBJ1-5

CDR3 DNA: TGTGCCAGCAGCCCATCAAGTGGTCCAGAGACCCAGTACTTC
CDR3 protein: CASSPSSGPETQYF
D gene: -
clone size: -
V gene: TRBV5-4
CDR3 length: 14
J gene: TRBJ2-5

CDR3 DNA: TGCGCCAGCAGTACAGGGGTCCACGAGCAGTACTTC
CDR3 protein: CASSTGVHEQYF
D gene: TRBD1
clone size: -
V gene: TRBV10-2
CDR3 length: 12
J gene: TRBJ2-7

CDR3 DNA: TGTGCCAGCTCACCACTGATCTCTGGAAACACCATATATTTT
CDR3 protein: CASSPLISGNTIYF
D gene: -
clone size: -
V gene: TRBV18
CDR3 length: 14
J gene: TRBJ1-3

CDR3 DNA: TGCGCCAGCAGTGTAAACGGTAACTACAATGAGCAGTTCTTC
CDR3 protein: CASSVNGNYNEQFF
D gene: -
clone size: -
V gene: TRBV10-2
CDR3 length: 14
J gene: TRBJ2-1

CDR3 DNA: TGTGCCAGCAGTTGGGTCGGGAACTATGGCTACACCTTC
CDR3 protein: CASSWVGNYGYTF
D gene: -
clone size: -
V gene: TRBV12-3/TRBV12-4
CDR3 length: 13
J gene: TRBJ1-2

CDR3 DNA: TGTGCCAGCAGCTTTGAGAATTCACCCCTCCACTTT
CDR3 protein: CASSFENSPLHF
D gene: -
clone size: -
V gene: TRBV11-2
CDR3 length: 12
J gene: TRBJ1-6

CDR3 DNA: TGTGCCAGCAGCCGAGATCTTAACACTGAAGCTTTCTTT
CDR3 protein: CASSRDLNTEAFF
D gene: -
clone size: few
V gene: TRBV7-9
CDR3 length: 13
J gene: TRBJ1-1

CDR3 DNA: TGTGCCAGTACTCTAGGGCCTGCGGGGGAAAAACTGTTTTTT
CDR3 protein: CASTLGPAGEKLFF
D gene: -
clone size: few
V gene: TRBV19
CDR3 length: 14
J gene: TRBJ1-4

CDR3 DNA: TGTGCCAGCAGTCTATACGGACAGCCCTATGGCTACACCTTC
CDR3 protein: CASSLYGQPYGYTF
D gene: -
clone size: -
V gene: TRBV27
CDR3 length: 14
J gene: TRBJ1-2

CDR3 DNA: TGCAGCCTTAGCGGGAGGGCTCGAAATGAGCAGTTCTTC
CDR3 protein: CSLSGRARNEQFF
D gene: TRBD2
clone size: -
V gene: TRBV29-1
CDR3 length: 13
J gene: TRBJ2-1

CDR3 DNA: TGTGCCAGAAGCTTGGACTTGGTGGACTCTGGGGCCAACGTCCTGACTTTC
CDR3 protein: CARSLDLVDSGANVLTF
D gene: -
clone size: once
V gene: TRBV5-3
CDR3 length: 17
J gene: TRBJ2-6

CDR3 DNA: TGTGCCAGCTCAGCGGGACAGCAAGAGACCCAGTACTTC
CDR3 protein: CASSAGQQETQYF
D gene: -
clone size: -
V gene: TRBV18
CDR3 length: 13
J gene: TRBJ2-5

CDR3 DNA: TGTGCCAGCAGTTTACCCGGCAATCAGCCCCAGCATTTT
CDR3 protein: CASSLPGNQPQHF
D gene: -
clone size: -
V gene: TRBV12-3/TRBV12-4
CDR3 length: 13
J gene: TRBJ1-5

CDR3 DNA: TGTGCCAGCAGCCCTGAAGGGACGGACAATTCACCCCTCCACTTT
CDR3 protein: CASSPEGTDNSPLHF
D gene: -
clone size: -
V gene: TRBV4-2
CDR3 length: 15
J gene: TRBJ1-6

CDR3 DNA: TGCGCCAGCAGACAGGGGAGGGCAGATACGCAGTATTTT
CDR3 protein: CASRQGRADTQYF
D gene: -
clone size: -
V gene: TRBV10-1
CDR3 length: 13
J gene: TRBJ2-3

CDR3 DNA: TGTGCCAGCTCATTCGCGGAACAGGACACTGAAGCTTTCTTT
CDR3 protein: CASSFAEQDTEAFF
D gene: -
clone size: few
V gene: TRBV18
CDR3 length: 14
J gene: TRBJ1-1

CDR3 DNA: TGCGCCAGCAGCTTAGACAGGGTTACCGACACTGAAGCTTTCTTT
CDR3 protein: CASSLDRVTDTEAFF
D gene: TRBD1
clone size: -
V gene: TRBV5-1
CDR3 length: 15
J gene: TRBJ1-1

CDR3 DNA: TGTGCCAGCAGCCGCGGACGCACTGAAGCTTTCTTT
CDR3 protein: CASSRGRTEAFF
D gene: -
clone size: -
V gene: TRBV12-3/TRBV12-4
CDR3 length: 12
J gene: TRBJ1-1

CDR3 DNA: TGTGCCAGCACGGGGAGACCTACTAGCCCCACCTCTTACGAGCAGTACTTC
CDR3 protein: CASTGRPTSPTSYEQYF
D gene: -
clone size: few
V gene: TRBV21-1
CDR3 length: 17
J gene: TRBJ2-7

CDR3 DNA: TGTGCCAGCAGCTTAGGGAATTTCGAAAAACTGTTTTTT
CDR3 protein: CASSLGNFEKLFF
D gene: -
clone size: few
V gene: TRBV7-9
CDR3 length: 13
J gene: TRBJ1-4

CDR3 DNA: TGTGCCAGTAGTATGAGAGGGACAGCGCTCTCTGGAAACACCATATATTTT
CDR3 protein: CASSMRGTALSGNTIYF
D gene: TRBD1
clone size: few
V gene: TRBV19
CDR3 length: 17
J gene: TRBJ1-3

CDR3 DNA: TGTGCCAGCAGCGTAGATTTTGCTCGGACAGATACGCAGTATTTT
CDR3 protein: CASSVDFARTDTQYF
D gene: -
clone size: few
V gene: TRBV9
CDR3 length: 15
J gene: TRBJ2-3

CDR3 DNA: TGTGCCAGTAGGCTAGCAGACAATGAGCAGTTCTTC
CDR3 protein: CASRLADNEQFF
D gene: -
clone size: -
V gene: TRBV6-5
CDR3 length: 12
J gene: TRBJ2-1

CDR3 DNA: TGTGCCAGCTCACCAGAGAACACTGAAGCTTTCTTT
CDR3 protein: CASSPENTEAFF
D gene: -
clone size: -
V gene: TRBV18
CDR3 length: 12
J gene: TRBJ1-1

CDR3 DNA: TGTGCCCTAAGTGCGGGAGGAGTAACAGATACGCAGTATTTT
CDR3 protein: CALSAGGVTDTQYF
D gene: TRBD2
clone size: -
V gene: TRBV6-5
CDR3 length: 14
J gene: TRBJ2-3

CDR3 DNA: TGTGCCAGCAGCCAAGAAAGCGCCGCCAGCTCCTATAATTCACCCCTCCACTTT
CDR3 protein: CASSQESAASSYNSPLHF
D gene: -
clone size: -
V gene: TRBV3-1/TRBV3-2
CDR3 length: 18
J gene: TRBJ1-6